This TCR beta chain derives from a study of blood T cell repertoires in COVID-19. Turning to the study itself: Sites across the United States, Italy and Spain contributed samples from acute and convalescent COVID-19.

Original processing methods: From reference gene primer amplification, estimates of nucleated cell counts were derived. Some clones are missing from TCRdb's copy, which holds only in-frame ones; the method was immunoSEQ multiplex PCR. Clonal size and the V and J genes are those of that table, whereas D and trimming came from the DNA. The sample consists of roughly 34,000 clones, 80% to 90% of them appearing once. V dropped 9 bases and J dropped 10; count of bases not matched to a gene: 24. This CDR3 is built from 17 residues. Germline V lookup: CDR1 LNHDA, CDR2 SQIVND (reference sequence). This chain links TRBV19 with TRBJ2-1; 7 bases fit TRBD1. The sequencing input was peripheral blood. The source of this sequence is a woman of 80 years or more with active or convalescent COVID-19. The CDR3 coding sequence is TGTGCCAGCCAACCTCCGTCGGGGACAGTTAGCCGTCGGGAGCAGTTCTTC. Encoded protein: CASQPPSGTVSRREQFF.